The 25 T cell receptor beta chains in this list originate from one sample, sequenced in a study of T cell responses to AZD1222 COVID-19 vaccine. TCRdb's table, derived via immunoSEQ multiplex PCR, lists solely in-frame clones and lacks some. The sample lists 150,000 to 200,000 clones, 90% to 95% occurring once. Sequences were derived from peripheral blood, sampled on day 0 of AZD1222 vaccination. The source of these receptors is an adult in good health.

The CDR3 region is CASRDRAATEAFF. The CDR3 nucleotides are TGTGCCAGCCGGGACAGGGCAGCCACTGAAGCTTTCTTT. The chain couples TRBV2 to TRBJ1-1, with 9 bases lining up with TRBD1. The CDR3 is 13 amino acids. J was trimmed by 4 bases and V by 8 bases; bases with no gene match: 5. CDR1 is SNHLY and CDR2 is FYNNEI in the germline V gene.

This clone has a single count. The V and J genes are TRBV27 and TRBJ1-3; 10 bases match TRBD1. After removal of 5 bases from V and 5 bases from J, the junction contained 12 bases not matched to a gene. The CDR3 runs 17 residues. Germline loops: CDR1 MNHEY, CDR2 SMNVEV (reference sequence). The CDR3 reads CASSRDGTGVNRNTIYF. CDR3 sequence (DNA): TGTGCCAGCAGTCGAGACGGGACAGGGGTAAATAGAAACACCATATATTTT.

This clone appeared once. The V and J genes are TRBV21-1 and TRBJ1-1. TRBV21-1 is described as a pseudogene. The CDR3 is 15 amino acids. CDR3 in amino acids: CASSKESRRNTEAFF. The CDR3 DNA follows: TGTGCCAGCAGCAAAGAGAGTCGGAGGAACACTGAAGCTTTCTTT.

The CDR3 sequence: CAWSVPPGTGSGNTIYF. The CDR3 region has the DNA TGTGCCTGGAGTGTACCCCCCGGGACAGGGAGTGGAAACACCATATATTTT. The chain uses TRBV30 and TRBJ1-3, with 9 bases lining up with TRBD1. Looked up from germline, CDR1 is GTSNPN and CDR2 is SVGIG (reference sequence). This CDR3 has 17 amino acids. V lost 0 bases and J lost 3; bases outside the gene matches: 9.

The chain carries TRBV30 and TRBJ2-2; 13 nucleotides line up with TRBD2. The germline V gene encodes CDR1 GTSNPN and CDR2 SVGIG (reference sequence). J was trimmed by 4 bases and V by 5 bases; bases with no gene match: 10. CDR3 length: 17 amino acids. CDR3 nucleotides: TGTGCCTGGGGGACTAGCGGGATGGGGATCGGCACCGGGGAGCTGTTTTTT. It is translated as CAWGTSGMGIGTGELFF.

The chain combines TRBV5-1 with TRBJ2-1; 7 bases line up with TRBD2. V shed 1 base, J shed 14 bases, and the junction held 12 bases outside the gene matches. CDR1 is SGHRS and CDR2 is YFSETQ in the germline V gene. The CDR3 length is 14 residues. This CDR3 is CASSLRASGGGKFF. The CDR3 nucleotides are TGCGCCAGCAGCTTGAGGGCTAGCGGAGGCGGGAAGTTCTTC. Supplemented by reference TRBV5-1 and TRBJ2-1, the full variable domain reads KAGVTQTPRYLIKTRGQQVTLSCSPISGHRSVSWYQQTPGQGLQFLFEYFSETQRNKGNFPGRFSGRQFSNSRSEMNVSTLELGDSALYLCASSLRASGGGKFFGPGTRLTVL.

The V and J genes are TRBV6-2 or TRBV6-3 and TRBJ2-1; 12 nucleotides line up with TRBD2. Germline trimming cut 3 bases from V and 6 bases from J; bases unmatched to any gene: 3. The CDR3 loop spans 15 amino acids. Germline CDR1 reads MNHEY; CDR2 reads SVGEGT. In DNA form, the CDR3 reads TGTGCCAGCAGTTATCTAGCGGGAGGGCCCAATGAGCAGTTCTTC. Protein sequence: CASSYLAGGPNEQFF.

The V gene is TRBV24-1, the J gene TRBJ2-1; D gene ambiguous. The germline gives CDR1 KGHDR, CDR2 SFDVKD. There are 11 residues in the CDR3. V gave up 3 bases and J gave up 7 bases, with 3 bases separating them. The CDR3 is CATSDTNEQFF. For the CDR3, the DNA is TGTGCCACCAGTGATACGAATGAGCAGTTCTTC.

This clone has a single count. The chain couples TRBV30 to TRBJ1-4; 7 bases line up with TRBD1. The germline V gene has CDR1 GTSNPN and CDR2 SVGIG (reference sequence). V shed 3 bases, J shed 8 bases, and the junction held 9 bases outside the gene matches. The CDR3 is made up of 14 amino acids. The CDR3 nucleotides read TGTGCCTGGAGGGGGCAGGGGGGTCCGGAAAAACTGTTTTTT. This codes for CAWRGQGGPEKLFF.

This clone was seen a single time. The chain employs TRBV7-2 and TRBJ2-3, with D possibly being TRBD2 (6 bases). Trimming removed 6 bases at V and 0 bases at J, with 13 bases between. This CDR3 contains 15 residues. CDR1 is SGHTA, CDR2 FQGNSA, per germline. CDR3 sequence (DNA): TGTGCCAGCAGACCACTAGCCGCTAGCACAGATACGCAGTATTTT. This codes for CASRPLAASTDTQYF. Filled out from reference TRBV7-2 and TRBJ2-3, the complete variable domain reads GAGVSQSPSNKVTEKGKDVELRCDPISGHTALYWYRQSLGQGLEFLIYFQGNSAPDKSGLPSDRFSAERTGGSVSTLTIQRTQQEDSAVYLCASRPLAASTDTQYFGPGTRLTVL.

The chain uses TRBV7-9 and TRBJ1-1; D remains ambiguous. Germline V gene data show CDR1 as SEHNR and CDR2 as FQNEAQ (reference sequence). The CDR3 extends over 13 amino acids. Trimming stripped 6 bases from V and 4 bases from J, with 12 bases between. This chain's CDR3 is CASSYGSGTEAFF. Here the CDR3 DNA reads TGTGCCAGCAGTTACGGGTCGGGCACTGAAGCTTTCTTT.

The V gene is TRBV19, the J gene TRBJ1-5; D is ambiguous. The CDR3 loop spans 14 amino acids. V was pared by 7 bases and J by 5 bases, with 15 bases between. CDR1 and CDR2 from the germline V gene are LNHDA and SQIVND (reference sequence). The DNA of the CDR3 is TGTGCCAGTAAAAGCGGCAGTGGATATCAGCCCCAGCATTTT. This sequence encodes CASKSGSGYQPQHF.

The J gene is TRBJ2-2, the V gene TRBV5-4; a possible D gene is TRBD1 (6 bases). Germline assignment: CDR1 SGHNT and CDR2 YYREEE (reference sequence). Deletions cut 2 bases from V and 4 bases from J, with 9 bases between. The CDR3 loop spans 14 amino acids. The CDR3 loop reads CASSLGGITGELFF. The CDR3 DNA follows: TGTGCCAGCAGCTTAGGGGGTATCACCGGGGAGCTGTTTTTT.

The gene calls are TRBV29-1 and TRBJ2-7; possibly TRBD1 or TRBD2 for D (5 bases each). The germline V gene has CDR1 SQVTM and CDR2 ANQGSEA. Deletions cut 4 bases from V and 0 bases from J, with 10 bases between. The CDR3 contains 13 residues. The CDR3 spells CSVVTGTSYEQYF. For the CDR3, the DNA is TGCAGCGTTGTAACGGGGACCTCCTACGAGCAGTACTTC.

The rearrangement links TRBV11-3 to TRBJ2-1; 8 bases match TRBD1. The CDR3 is made up of 14 amino acids. V shed 5 bases and J 9 bases; nucleotides not matched to a gene: 9. Germline V gene lookup returns CDR1 SGHNT and CDR2 YENEEA. CDR3 sequence reads: CASSADRETVEQFF. DNA of the CDR3: TGTGCCAGCAGCGCGGACAGGGAGACGGTTGAGCAGTTCTTC.

This sequence joins TRBV12-3 or TRBV12-4 and TRBJ1-1, with D possibly being TRBD1 (5 bases). V dropped 11 bases and J dropped 0 bases, with 10 bases sitting between them. The CDR3 totals 12 residues. The chain's CDR3 is CASGGVNTEAFF. CDR3 sequence (DNA): TGTGCCTCCGGGGGAGTGAACACTGAAGCTTTCTTT.

Only a few counts were recorded for this clone. The genes are TRBV30 and TRBJ1-5; 7 bases fit TRBD1. The CDR3 length is 14 residues. The germline V gene has CDR1 GTSNPN and CDR2 SVGIG (reference sequence). The ends lost 1 base at V and 4 bases at J; junction bases unmatched: 4. The CDR3 here is CAWSETGSNQPQHF. The CDR3 DNA sequence: TGTGCCTGGAGTGAGACAGGGAGTAATCAGCCCCAGCATTTT.

The J gene is TRBJ2-3, the V gene TRBV6-1; D unclear. Trimming left V 0 bases short and J 2 bases short, with 9 bases between. Germline values: CDR1 MNHNS, CDR2 SASEGT. The CDR3 contains 15 residues. The CDR3 DNA follows: TGTGCCAGCAGTGAAGCAATGCGGCCCACAGATACGCAGTATTTT. Residues: CASSEAMRPTDTQYF.

The rearrangement links TRBV5-4 to TRBJ1-6; TRBD1 aligns across 7 bases. This CDR3 spans 16 amino acids. Germline V gene data show CDR1 as SGHNT and CDR2 as YYREEE (reference sequence). Unmatched junction bases numbered 7, after V lost 4 bases and J lost 3 bases. The CDR3: CASSAGTAFYNSPLHF. CDR3 DNA: TGTGCCAGCAGCGCCGGGACAGCCTTCTATAATTCACCCCTCCACTTT.

The chain combines TRBV6-5 with TRBJ1-1; D is ambiguous. Trimming cost V 9 bases and J 1 base, with 15 bases left between them. Germline CDR1 reads MNHEY; CDR2 reads SVGAGI. The CDR3 spans 14 residues. CDR3 nucleotides: TGTGCCAGGACTAAGGGAAGCGGGAACACTGAAGCTTTCTTT. It yields the protein CARTKGSGNTEAFF.

This clone showed up just once. The chain links TRBV20-1 to TRBJ2-5, with D unclear. The CDR3 is 11 residues long. The V gene's germline CDR1 is DFQATT and CDR2 SNEGSKA (reference sequence). V gave up 0 bases and J gave up 5 bases, with 4 bases separating them. The CDR3 DNA reads TGCAGTGCTAGAGAGTGGGAGACCCAGTACTTC. It yields the protein CSAREWETQYF.

The chain couples TRBV24-1 to TRBJ2-2; weak D call: TRBD2 (5 bases). Germline assignment: CDR1 KGHDR and CDR2 SFDVKD. V was shortened by 1 base and J by 7 bases, with 9 bases between the two germline ends. The length of the CDR3 is 14 residues. The CDR3 nucleotides read TGTGCCACCAGTGATTTTCGAGGGTACGGGGAGCTGTTTTTT. Residues: CATSDFRGYGELFF.

This chain links TRBV28 with TRBJ1-4; 11 bases map to TRBD1. The germline V gene encodes CDR1 MDHEN and CDR2 SYDVKM. CDR3 length: 15 residues. J lost 6 bases, V lost 6 bases, and 6 bases had no gene match. The CDR3 coding sequence is TGTGCCAGCAGCCAACCGGGACAGGGGGATGAAAAACTGTTTTTT. Amino acid sequence: CASSQPGQGDEKLFF.

This chain uses TRBV3-1 (or the pseudogene TRBV3-2) with TRBJ2-3, with TRBD2 matching 7 bases. The length of the CDR3 is 15 residues. V dropped 4 bases and J dropped 4; count of bases not matched to a gene: 8. The germline V gene encodes CDR1 LGHDT and CDR2 YNNKEL (reference sequence). CDR3 amino acids: CASSRSLAVPDTQYF. In DNA form, the CDR3 reads TGTGCCAGCAGCCGTAGTCTAGCGGTCCCAGATACGCAGTATTTT.

The chain links TRBV2 to TRBJ1-3; 7 nucleotides match TRBD1. Trimming at V came to 6 bases and at J to 2 bases, leaving 7 bases not matched to a gene. The CDR3 runs 15 residues. Germline CDR1 SNHLY, CDR2 FYNNEI. CDR3 loop: CASSADRFTGNTIYF. The CDR3 coding sequence is TGTGCCAGCAGCGCGGACAGGTTTACTGGAAACACCATATATTTT.